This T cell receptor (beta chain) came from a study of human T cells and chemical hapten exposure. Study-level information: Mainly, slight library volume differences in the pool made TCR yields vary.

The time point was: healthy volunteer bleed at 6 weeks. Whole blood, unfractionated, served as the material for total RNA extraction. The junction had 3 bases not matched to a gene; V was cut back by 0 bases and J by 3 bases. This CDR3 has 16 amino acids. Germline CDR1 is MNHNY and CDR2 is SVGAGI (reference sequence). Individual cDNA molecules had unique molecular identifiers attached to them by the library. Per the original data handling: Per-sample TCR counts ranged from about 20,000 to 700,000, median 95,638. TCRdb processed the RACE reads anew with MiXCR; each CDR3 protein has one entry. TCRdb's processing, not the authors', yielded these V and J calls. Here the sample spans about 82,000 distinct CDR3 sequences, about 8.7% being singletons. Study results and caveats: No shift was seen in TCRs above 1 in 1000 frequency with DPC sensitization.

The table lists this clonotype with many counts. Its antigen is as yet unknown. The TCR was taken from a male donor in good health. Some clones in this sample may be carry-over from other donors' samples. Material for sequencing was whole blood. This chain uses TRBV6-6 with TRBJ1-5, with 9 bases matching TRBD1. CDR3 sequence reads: CASSYSGQGHNQPQHF. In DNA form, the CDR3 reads TGTGCCAGCAGTTACTCGGGACAGGGACACAATCAGCCCCAGCATTTT.